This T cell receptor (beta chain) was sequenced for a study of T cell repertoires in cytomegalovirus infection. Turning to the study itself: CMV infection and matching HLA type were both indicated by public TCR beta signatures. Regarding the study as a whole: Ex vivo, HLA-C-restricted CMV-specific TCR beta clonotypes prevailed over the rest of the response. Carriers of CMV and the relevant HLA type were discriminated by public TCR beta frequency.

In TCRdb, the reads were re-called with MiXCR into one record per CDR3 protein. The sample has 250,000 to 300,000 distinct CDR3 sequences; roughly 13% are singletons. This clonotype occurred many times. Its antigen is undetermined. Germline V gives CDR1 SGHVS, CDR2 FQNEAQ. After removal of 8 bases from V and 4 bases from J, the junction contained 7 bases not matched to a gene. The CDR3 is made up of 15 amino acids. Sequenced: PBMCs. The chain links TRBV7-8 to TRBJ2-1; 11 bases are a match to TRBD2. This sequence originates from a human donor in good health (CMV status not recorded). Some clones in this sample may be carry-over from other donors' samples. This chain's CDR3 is CASGLGLAAYNEQFF. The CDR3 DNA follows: TGTGCCAGCGGACTGGGACTAGCGGCATACAATGAGCAGTTCTTC.